This TCR beta chain was recovered during a study of tumor-infiltrating lymphocytes in localized non-small cell lung cancer. For the study at large: Some samples were collected after neoadjuvant chemotherapy; smokers, never-smokers and several histologies were included. General observations from the study: T-cell fraction did not differ between immunotypes IM1 and IM2. Higher tumor T cell infiltration than in uninvolved lung was supported by TCRbeta sequencing.

The V gene end was trimmed by 5 bases and the J gene end by 3 bases; junction bases not matched to a gene: 7. CDR1 is MDHEN and CDR2 is SYDVKM in the germline V gene. This CDR3 has 14 amino acids. The repertoire was sequenced with immunoSEQ multiplex PCR; TCRdb's copy has only in-frame clones and lacks some. The sample includes about 3,400 clones, about four fifths of them seen just once. Concerning this clone: Its antigen is not identified.

The specimen was uninvolved lung tissue not adjacent to the tumor. This chain links TRBV28 with TRBJ2-7; 7 nucleotides agree with TRBD1. The sequence came from a human donor with non-small cell lung cancer. CDR3 DNA: TGTGCCAGCAGTCCTACAGGGGTTGGCTACGAGCAGTACTTC. The encoded protein is CASSPTGVGYEQYF.